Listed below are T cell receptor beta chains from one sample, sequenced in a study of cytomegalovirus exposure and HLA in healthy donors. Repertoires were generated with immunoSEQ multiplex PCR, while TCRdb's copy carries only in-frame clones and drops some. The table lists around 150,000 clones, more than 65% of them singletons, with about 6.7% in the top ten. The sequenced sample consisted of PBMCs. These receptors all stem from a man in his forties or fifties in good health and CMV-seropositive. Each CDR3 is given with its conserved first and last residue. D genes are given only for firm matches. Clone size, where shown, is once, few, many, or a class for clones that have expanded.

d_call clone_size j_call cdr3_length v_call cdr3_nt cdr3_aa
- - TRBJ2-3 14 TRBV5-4 TGTGCCAGCAGCTTGGTCGCCTCGGCAGATACGCAGTATTTT CASSLVASADTQYF
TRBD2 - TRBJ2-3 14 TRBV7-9 TGTGCCAGCAGCTCACTAGCGGGAGGGGATACGCAGTATTTT CASSSLAGGDTQYF
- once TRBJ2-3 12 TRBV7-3 TGTGCCAGCGCGGGGTCCACAGATACGCAGTATTTT CASAGSTDTQYF
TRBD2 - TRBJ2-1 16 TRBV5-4 TGTGCCAGCAGCTTGAACGGAGGACTAGCCTACAATGAGCAGTTCTTC CASSLNGGLAYNEQFF
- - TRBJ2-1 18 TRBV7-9 TGTTCCAGCAGCTTCGGTGTACGACGGCGGTCCCGAGTCGATGAGCAGTTCTTC CSSSFGVRRRSRVDEQFF
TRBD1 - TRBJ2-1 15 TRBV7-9 TGTGCCAGCAGCTTATTGGGGACAGCTTACAATGAGCAGTTCTTC CASSLLGTAYNEQFF
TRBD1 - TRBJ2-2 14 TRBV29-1 TGCAGCTCCAGTACAGGGGTAGATACCGGGGAGCTGTTTTTT CSSSTGVDTGELFF
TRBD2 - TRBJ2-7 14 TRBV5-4 TGTGCCAGCAGCCTACGGGAGGGCGGACACGAGCAGTACTTC CASSLREGGHEQYF
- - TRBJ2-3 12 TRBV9 TGTGCCAGCAGCTCCCACACAGATACGCAGTATTTT CASSSHTDTQYF
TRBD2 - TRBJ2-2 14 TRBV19 TGTGCCAGTAGTATACTAGCGGGAGCCGGGGAGCTGTTTTTT CASSILAGAGELFF
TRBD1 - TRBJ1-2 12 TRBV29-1 TGCAGCGTCGGGACAGGGTATGGTGGCTACACCTTC CSVGTGYGGYTF
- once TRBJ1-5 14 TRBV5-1 TGCGCCAGCAGCTTGGGACTGTACAATCAGCCCCAGCATTTT CASSLGLYNQPQHF
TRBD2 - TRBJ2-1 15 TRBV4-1 TGCGCCAGCAGCCAAGAAGAGGGAGGGCCGAATGAGCAGTTCTTC CASSQEEGGPNEQFF
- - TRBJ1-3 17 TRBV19 TGTGCCAGTAGTATCCAGGGCACGGATTACTCTGGAAACACCATATATTTT CASSIQGTDYSGNTIYF
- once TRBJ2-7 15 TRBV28 TGTGCCAGCAGTCCACACTTCGGGTTTTTTTACGAGCAGTACTTC CASSPHFGFFYEQYF
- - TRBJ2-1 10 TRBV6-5 TGTGCCAGCGGTCAACTACGGCAGTTCTTC CASGQLRQFF
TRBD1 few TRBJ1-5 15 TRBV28 TGTGCCAGCAGTTCGCAGGGGGACCTCAATCAGCCCCAGCATTTT CASSSQGDLNQPQHF
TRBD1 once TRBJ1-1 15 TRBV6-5 TGTGCCAGCAGTTACCGACTTTGGGACAGGGTTGGGGCTTTCTTT CASSYRLWDRVGAFF
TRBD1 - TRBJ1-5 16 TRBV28 TGTGCCAGCAGCTGGACAGGGGGAAAGAACAATCAGCCCCAGCATTTT CASSWTGGKNNQPQHF
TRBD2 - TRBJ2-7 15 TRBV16 TGTGCCAGCAGCCAATCGGCGGGAGGGCGCGACGAGCAGTACTTC CASSQSAGGRDEQYF
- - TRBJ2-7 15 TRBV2 TGTGCCAGCATCGTTGACAGTTCCAGCTCCTACGAGCAGTACTTC CASIVDSSSSYEQYF
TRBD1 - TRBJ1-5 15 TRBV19 TGTGCCAGCTCGGACAGGGGATCGGGCAATCAGCCCCAGCATTTT CASSDRGSGNQPQHF
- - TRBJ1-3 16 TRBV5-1 TGCGCCAGCAGCTCAATTGGGGGAGGCTCTGGAAACACCATATATTTT CASSSIGGGSGNTIYF
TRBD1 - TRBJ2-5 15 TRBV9 TGTGCCAGCAGCCCGCGGACAGGGTATGCAGAGACCCAGTACTTC CASSPRTGYAETQYF
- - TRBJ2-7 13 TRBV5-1 TGCGCCAGCCCCCAGGGAATTTCCTACGAGCAGTACTTC CASPQGISYEQYF
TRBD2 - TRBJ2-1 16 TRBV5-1 TGCGCCAGCAGGCCGACAGCGGGAGCCCAAGACAATGAGCAGTTCTTC CASRPTAGAQDNEQFF
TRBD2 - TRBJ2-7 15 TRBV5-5 TGTGCCTCGTCGGGACTAGCGGGAGAGTCGAGCGAGCAGTACTTC CASSGLAGESSEQYF
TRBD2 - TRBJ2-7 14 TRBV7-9 TGTGCCAGCAGCTCCGGGACTACCTCCTACGAGCAGTACTTC CASSSGTTSYEQYF
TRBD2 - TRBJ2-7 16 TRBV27 TGTGCCAGCAGCGCCGAACCGGGACTAGCGGGAGTCGAGCAGTACTTC CASSAEPGLAGVEQYF
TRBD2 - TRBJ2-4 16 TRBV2 TGTGCCAGCACTCCCTTAAGGGAGGGGGCCAAAAACATTCAGTACTTC CASTPLREGAKNIQYF
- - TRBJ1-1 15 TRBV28 TGTGCCAGCAGTCACAGTGGACAGTTCAACACTGAAGCTTTCTTT CASSHSGQFNTEAFF
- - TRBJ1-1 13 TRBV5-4 TGTGCCAGCAGCTTGACGGTAGACACTGAAGCTTTCTTT CASSLTVDTEAFF
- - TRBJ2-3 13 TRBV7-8 TGTGCCAGCAGCTTAGCGCAGACAGATACGCAGTATTTT CASSLAQTDTQYF
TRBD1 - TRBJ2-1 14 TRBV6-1 TGTGCCAGCAGTGATTACCGGGACAGGGGTGAGCAGTTCTTC CASSDYRDRGEQFF
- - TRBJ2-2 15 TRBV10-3 TGTGCCATCAGTGAGATGGACACATACACCGGGGAGCTGTTTTTT CAISEMDTYTGELFF
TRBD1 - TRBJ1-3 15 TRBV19 TGTGCCAGTACGAACAGGGGGCAGAGTGGAAACACCATATATTTT CASTNRGQSGNTIYF
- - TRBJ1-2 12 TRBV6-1 TGTGCCAGCCCTGATCGGGTCTTAGTCTACACCTTC CASPDRVLVYTF
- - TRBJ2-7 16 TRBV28 TGTGCCAGCAGCCACCACTGGGCTGCGCGGGGCTACGAGCAGTACTTC CASSHHWAARGYEQYF
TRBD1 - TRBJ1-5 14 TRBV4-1 TGCGCCAGCAGCCATCCCGGACAGGGCCAGCCCCAGCATTTT CASSHPGQGQPQHF
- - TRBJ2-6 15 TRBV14 TGTGCCAGCAGCCATGCAGGGTTCGGGGCCAACGTCCTGACTTTC CASSHAGFGANVLTF
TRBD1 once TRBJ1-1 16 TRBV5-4 TGTGCCAGCAGCCCAAATCCGGGACAGGGAAACACTGAAGCTTTCTTT CASSPNPGQGNTEAFF
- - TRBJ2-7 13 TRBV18 TGTGCCAGCTCACCAGCGCTTGCCTACGAGCAGTACTTC CASSPALAYEQYF
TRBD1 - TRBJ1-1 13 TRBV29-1 TGCAGCGCGAAGAAGGACAGGGGTACTGAAGCTTTCTTT CSAKKDRGTEAFF
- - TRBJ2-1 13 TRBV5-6 TGTGCCAGCAGCTTGGTAGGGGTGAATGAGCAGTTCTTC CASSLVGVNEQFF
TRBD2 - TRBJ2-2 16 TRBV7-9 TGTTCCAGCAGCTTTGGGGGGGTATCGAACACCGGGGAGCTGTTTTTT CSSSFGGVSNTGELFF
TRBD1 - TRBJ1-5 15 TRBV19 TGTGCCAGTAGTACCTCGGACAGGAACAATCAGCCCCAGCATTTT CASSTSDRNNQPQHF
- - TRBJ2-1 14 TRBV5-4 TGTGCCAGCAGCGCACTAGGGCGTGTGAATGAGCAGTTCTTC CASSALGRVNEQFF